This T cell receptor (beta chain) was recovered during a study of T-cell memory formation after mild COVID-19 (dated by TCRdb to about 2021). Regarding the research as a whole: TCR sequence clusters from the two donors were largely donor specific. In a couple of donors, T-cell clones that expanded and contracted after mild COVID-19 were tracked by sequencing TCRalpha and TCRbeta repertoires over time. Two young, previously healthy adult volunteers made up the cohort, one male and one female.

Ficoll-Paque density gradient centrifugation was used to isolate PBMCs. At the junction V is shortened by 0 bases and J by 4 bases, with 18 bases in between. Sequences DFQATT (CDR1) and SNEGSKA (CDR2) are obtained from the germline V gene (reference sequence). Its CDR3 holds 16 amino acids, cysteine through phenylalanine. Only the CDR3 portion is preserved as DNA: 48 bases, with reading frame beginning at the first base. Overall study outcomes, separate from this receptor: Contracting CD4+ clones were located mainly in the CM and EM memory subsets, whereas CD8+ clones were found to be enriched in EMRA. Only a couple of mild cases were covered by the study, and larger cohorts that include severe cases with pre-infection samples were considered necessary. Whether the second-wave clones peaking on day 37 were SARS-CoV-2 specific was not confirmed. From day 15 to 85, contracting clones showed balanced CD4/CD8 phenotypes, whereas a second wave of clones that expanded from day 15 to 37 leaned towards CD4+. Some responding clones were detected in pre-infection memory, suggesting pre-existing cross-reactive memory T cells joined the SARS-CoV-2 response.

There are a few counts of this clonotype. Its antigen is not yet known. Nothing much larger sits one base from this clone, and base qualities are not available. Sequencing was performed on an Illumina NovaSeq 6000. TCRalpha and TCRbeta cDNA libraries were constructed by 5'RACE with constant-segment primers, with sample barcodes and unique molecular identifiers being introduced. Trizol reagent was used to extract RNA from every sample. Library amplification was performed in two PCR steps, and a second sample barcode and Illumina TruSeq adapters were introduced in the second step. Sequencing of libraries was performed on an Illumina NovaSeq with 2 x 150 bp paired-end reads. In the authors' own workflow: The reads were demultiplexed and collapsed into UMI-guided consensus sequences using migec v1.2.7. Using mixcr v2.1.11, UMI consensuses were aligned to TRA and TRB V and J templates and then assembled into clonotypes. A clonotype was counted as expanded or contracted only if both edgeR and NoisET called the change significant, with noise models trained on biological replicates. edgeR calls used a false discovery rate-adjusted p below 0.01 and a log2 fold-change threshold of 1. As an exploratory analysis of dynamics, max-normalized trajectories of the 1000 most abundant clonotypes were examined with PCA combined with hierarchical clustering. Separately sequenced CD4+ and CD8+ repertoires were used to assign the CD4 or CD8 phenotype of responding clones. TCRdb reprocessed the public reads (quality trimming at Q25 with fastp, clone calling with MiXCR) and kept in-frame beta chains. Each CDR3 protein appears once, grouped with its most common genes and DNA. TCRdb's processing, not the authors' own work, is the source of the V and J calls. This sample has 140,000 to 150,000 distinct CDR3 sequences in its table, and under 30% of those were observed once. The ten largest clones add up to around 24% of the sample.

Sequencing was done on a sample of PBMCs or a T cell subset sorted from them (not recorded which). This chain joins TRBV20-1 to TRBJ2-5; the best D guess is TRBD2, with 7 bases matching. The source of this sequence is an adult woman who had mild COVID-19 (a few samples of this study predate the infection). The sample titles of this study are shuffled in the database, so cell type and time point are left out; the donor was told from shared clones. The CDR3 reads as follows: CSARDRVGRTVETQYF. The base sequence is TGCAGTGCTAGAGATCGGGTCGGGAGGACAGTAGAGACCCAGTACTTC.